This T cell receptor beta chain was sequenced during a study of blood T cell repertoires in COVID-19. Produced via immunoSEQ multiplex PCR; TCRdb's table is partial and in-frame only. Of around 450,000 clones listed, roughly 87% were seen once; the top ten hold 0.7%. This CDR3 contains 19 residues. Germline V CDR1 and CDR2: SQVTM, ANQGSEA. Losses at the gene ends were 1 base for V and 2 bases for J; bases not matched to a gene: 15. The material sequenced was PBMCs or T cells enriched from blood (not recorded which). The sequence was collected from a woman aged 18-30 years who had recovered from COVID-19. V usage is TRBV29-1 and J usage is TRBJ2-1; 9 bases fit TRBD1. The CDR3 loop is CSVEALPTGGLLAYNEQFF. The CDR3, as DNA: TGCAGCGTTGAAGCACTCCCTACAGGGGGCTTATTGGCCTACAATGAGCAGTTCTTC.